These T cell receptor beta chains were read from a single sample in a study of regulatory T cells in long-lasting Graves disease. TCRdb re-called the multiplex PCR reads with MiXCR, one entry per CDR3 protein. This table has more than 400,000 distinct CDR3 sequences, roughly 17% appearing once. These data were also filed under a second study, of T cells in Graves' hyperthyroidism and ophthalmopathy.

The sequencing used peripheral blood mononuclear cells (PBMCs), collected at new diagnosis, from a patient treated with antithyroid drugs. The receptors here all came from a man between 40 and 49 years old with Graves disease. CDR3s include the opening cysteine and the closing phenylalanine or tryptophan. The D gene is left open where the match is weak.

CDR3 protein,J gene,D gene,V gene
CATSDPTGGYNEQFF,TRBJ2-1,TRBD1,TRBV24-1
CASSQETGAHYGYTF,TRBJ1-2,TRBD1,TRBV4-1
CASSSRKGAGLNEQFF,TRBJ2-1,TRBD1,TRBV18
CSVETGTSGSGTDTQYF,TRBJ2-3,TRBD2,TRBV29-1
CASSVPGPYPQQFF,TRBJ2-1,.,TRBV11-3
CASSEGGVKQFF,TRBJ2-1,.,TRBV2
CSALAVSTDTQYF,TRBJ2-3,.,TRBV20-1
CASSPTLGALYEQYF,TRBJ2-7,.,TRBV7-9
CASSTGQGRTGELFF,TRBJ2-2,TRBD1,TRBV11-2
CASKVWEETGELFF,TRBJ2-2,.,TRBV28
CASSQGTLRNNEQFF,TRBJ2-1,.,TRBV18
CASSVARGPYEQYF,TRBJ2-7,.,TRBV2
CSAWREDRISEQYF,TRBJ2-7,.,TRBV20-1
CASSLAAKLSGNTIYF,TRBJ1-3,.,TRBV7-2
CASSLIPLINYGYTF,TRBJ1-2,.,TRBV28
CASSLFGGRANGGDTQYF,TRBJ2-3,TRBD2,TRBV28
CASNTRRGGNTEAFF,TRBJ1-1,.,TRBV2
CASSLNWGTDTQYF,TRBJ2-3,.,TRBV7-7
CASSWEAGVRNGQFF,TRBJ2-1,TRBD2,TRBV19
CASSAPRGTNYGYTF,TRBJ1-2,.,TRBV28
CSGMEGRDYEQYF,TRBJ2-7,TRBD2,TRBV20-1
CASSVSYNSPLHF,TRBJ1-6,.,TRBV27
CASSLDRAEGETQYF,TRBJ2-5,.,TRBV3-1
CASKLPSANTGELFF,TRBJ2-2,.,TRBV7-9
CASRPLETNTYEQYF,TRBJ2-7,.,TRBV28
CAISESAGNQPQHF,TRBJ1-5,.,TRBV10-3
CASSYSGQGFEQFF,TRBJ2-1,TRBD1,TRBV6-2/TRBV6-3
CASSGGTSIGETQYF,TRBJ2-5,TRBD2,TRBV9
CASSAQGGDYEQYF,TRBJ2-7,TRBD2,TRBV9
CSVAAWRGSYEQYF,TRBJ2-7,.,TRBV29-1
CASSPHPGELFF,TRBJ2-2,.,TRBV18
CAISGAGTTSDEQYF,TRBJ2-7,.,TRBV10-3
CATSALGGSSYNEQFF,TRBJ2-1,.,TRBV24-1
CASSDRGSSYEQYF,TRBJ2-7,TRBD1,TRBV6-1
CASSSLNRGIYEQYF,TRBJ2-7,TRBD1,TRBV3-1
CASSKRRRQGLGETQYF,TRBJ2-5,TRBD1,TRBV7-9
CASRAPGRMAYEQYF,TRBJ2-7,.,TRBV5-1
CASSSPIGYTGELFF,TRBJ2-2,.,TRBV28
CASSLVGRLAGGSPYNEQFF,TRBJ2-1,TRBD2,TRBV11-3
CSARDRAAGSGNTIYF,TRBJ1-3,.,TRBV20-1
CASSWVDTGELFF,TRBJ2-2,.,TRBV12-3/TRBV12-4
CASSTDSAGGPYEQYF,TRBJ2-7,TRBD2,TRBV5-5
CASSFVLGGSSYEQYF,TRBJ2-7,TRBD2,TRBV28
CASSGPGQETQYF,TRBJ2-5,.,TRBV5-1
CASSIRPGGAAEAFF,TRBJ1-1,TRBD1,TRBV19
CASSPNLERASTDTQYF,TRBJ2-3,.,TRBV7-9
CASSQISEEQFF,TRBJ2-1,.,TRBV18
CASSLWTGGNYEQYF,TRBJ2-7,TRBD1,TRBV5-1